A selection of T cell receptor beta chains follows, all from one sample in a study of a mutant IDH1 vaccine in newly diagnosed glioma. TCRdb's table, derived via immunoSEQ multiplex PCR, lists solely in-frame clones and lacks some. This table holds under 30,000 clones, 84% found once. No antigen has been assigned to these receptors. The sequences come from PBMCs, collected from a glioma patient whose treatment included an IDH1 peptide vaccine. The receptors were gathered from a middle-aged man with glioma. Each CDR3 is given without its conserved first and last residue. Fields, in order: V gene, CDR3 length, J gene, CDR3 protein.

TRBV7-2	9	TRBJ2-5	ASSIQETQY
TRBV13	11	TRBJ2-7	ASSWRQGGEQY
TRBV29-1	10	TRBJ2-5	SVLQNQETQY
TRBV28	15	TRBJ2-7	ASSLVGAWGLRGEQY
TRBV7-3	11	TRBJ2-5	ASSLTKQETQY
TRBV19	10	TRBJ1-1	ASSIEGGRAF
TRBV7-9	13	TRBJ2-7	ASSPEVGASYEQY
TRBV6-4	11	TRBJ1-1	ASSVNLNTEAF
TRBV15	14	TRBJ2-3	ATSRGLDSLTDTQY
TRBV6-1	13	TRBJ2-7	ASTRAAGGDSEQY
TRBV28	15	TRBJ2-6	ASSPSTGGSGANVLT
TRBV7-8	13	TRBJ2-7	ASSPQASWAYEQY
TRBV6-5	12	TRBJ2-7	ASSYSMRGDEQY
TRBV2	12	TRBJ2-2	ASREISNTGELF
TRBV4-3	14	TRBJ2-7	ASSQDRAGEGYEQY
TRBV11-3	12	TRBJ2-6	ASSPSRGANVLT
TRBV28	13	TRBJ1-1	ASSRVGQRNTEAF
TRBV4-1	12	TRBJ2-2	ASSRVGGNGELF
TRBV28	12	TRBJ1-4	ASSFQGVEEKLF
TRBV5-8	15	TRBJ2-7	ASSLEEGRLISYEQY
TRBV7-2	13	TRBJ1-3	ASSPQKVSGNTIY
TRBV5-5	10	TRBJ1-4	ASSGTGEKLF
TRBV6-1	15	TRBJ1-5	ASSVYAGQGDNQPQH
TRBV10-1	9	TRBJ1-5	ASSDHEPQH
TRBV27	11	TRBJ2-5	ASTRQGQETQY
TRBV5-5	13	TRBJ2-7	ASDTEGQSFREQY
TRBV5-4	13	TRBJ2-7	ASSSWDRVSYEQY
TRBV4-3	13	TRBJ2-7	ASSRWTSGNDEQY
TRBV6-5	12	TRBJ1-5	ASSYGTVNQPQH
TRBV10-2	11	TRBJ2-5	ASSESLQQTQY
TRBV10-3	13	TRBJ2-3	AISESLASTDTQY
TRBV19	12	TRBJ1-5	ASRLQGFNQPQH
TRBV13	13	TRBJ2-3	ASSTSGTSTDTQY
TRBV28	12	TRBJ2-5	ASSRTQGRETQY
TRBV5-1	9	TRBJ2-7	ASSPGYEQY
TRBV7-2	12	TRBJ2-3	ASSSSTGSDTQY
TRBV5-6	9	TRBJ2-7	ASRGHHEQY
TRBV5-4	11	TRBJ1-3	ASSYAVGNTIY
TRBV4-2	13	TRBJ2-5	ASSQDPVEGETQY
TRBV4-1	14	TRBJ1-2	ASSRQDREANYGYT
TRBV29-1	10	TRBJ2-2	SGEIDTGELF
TRBV7-7	11	TRBJ2-7	ASSVGTDYEQY
TRBV18	11	TRBJ1-1	ASSAGQNTEAF
TRBV19	12	TRBJ2-1	ASSMTSGTHEQF